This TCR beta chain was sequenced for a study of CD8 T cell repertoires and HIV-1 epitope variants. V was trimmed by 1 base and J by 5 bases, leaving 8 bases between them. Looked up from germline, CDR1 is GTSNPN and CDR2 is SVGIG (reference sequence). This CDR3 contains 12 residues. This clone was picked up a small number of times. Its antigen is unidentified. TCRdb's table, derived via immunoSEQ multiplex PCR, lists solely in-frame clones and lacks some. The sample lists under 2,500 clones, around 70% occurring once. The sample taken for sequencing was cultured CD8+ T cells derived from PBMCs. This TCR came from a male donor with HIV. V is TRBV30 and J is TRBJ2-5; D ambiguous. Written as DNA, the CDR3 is TGTGCCTGGAGTGCGGTCCGGGAGACCCAGTACTTC. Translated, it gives CAWSAVRETQYF.